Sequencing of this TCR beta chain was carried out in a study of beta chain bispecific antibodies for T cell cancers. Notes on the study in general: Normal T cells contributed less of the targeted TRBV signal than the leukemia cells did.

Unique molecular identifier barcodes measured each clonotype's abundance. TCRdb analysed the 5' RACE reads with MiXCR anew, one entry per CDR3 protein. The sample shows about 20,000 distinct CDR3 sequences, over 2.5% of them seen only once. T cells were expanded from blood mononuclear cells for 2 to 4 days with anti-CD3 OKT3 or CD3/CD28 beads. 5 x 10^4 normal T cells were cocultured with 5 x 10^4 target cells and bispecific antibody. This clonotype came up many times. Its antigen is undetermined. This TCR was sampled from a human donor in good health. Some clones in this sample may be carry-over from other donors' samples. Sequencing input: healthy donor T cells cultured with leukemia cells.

CDR3 bases: TGTGCCAGCAGTTCCGACGCCGCCGAGCAGTACTTC. This translates into CASSSDAAEQYF. J is TRBJ2-7 and V is TRBV25-1; D unresolved. The CDR3 is 12 residues long. V dropped 5 bases and J dropped 6 bases, with 11 bases sitting between them. Germline V lookup: CDR1 MGHDK, CDR2 SYGVNS.